The present entry profiles one T cell receptor (beta chain) with its context. The antigen is undetermined. One end of the junction varies from germline; a read error may be responsible. The sample comes from a study of shared clonotypes between healthy human individuals. Points from the study as a whole: For naive CD4 cells, roughly 5% of clonotypes were shared across a handful of donors.

Using immunoSEQ multiplex PCR, the repertoire was profiled, and TCRdb retains in-frame clones only, with some absent. The sample includes about 2 million clones, 95% of them seen just once. The CDR3 spans 12 residues. From germline, CDR1 is GTSNPN and CDR2 SVGIG (reference sequence). The donors were all Caucasian adults (living in Nashville, Tennessee). Sequencing was carried out using naive CD4+ T cells sorted from blood. This sample's subset: CD45RA+ positively selected. The receptor was derived from a young man in good health. The rearrangement uses TRBV30 and TRBJ2-2, with D possibly being TRBD2 (5 bases). The CDR3: CLSRVDTGELFF. CDR3 DNA: TGCCTCTCGAGGGTAGATACCGGGGAGCTGTTTTTT.